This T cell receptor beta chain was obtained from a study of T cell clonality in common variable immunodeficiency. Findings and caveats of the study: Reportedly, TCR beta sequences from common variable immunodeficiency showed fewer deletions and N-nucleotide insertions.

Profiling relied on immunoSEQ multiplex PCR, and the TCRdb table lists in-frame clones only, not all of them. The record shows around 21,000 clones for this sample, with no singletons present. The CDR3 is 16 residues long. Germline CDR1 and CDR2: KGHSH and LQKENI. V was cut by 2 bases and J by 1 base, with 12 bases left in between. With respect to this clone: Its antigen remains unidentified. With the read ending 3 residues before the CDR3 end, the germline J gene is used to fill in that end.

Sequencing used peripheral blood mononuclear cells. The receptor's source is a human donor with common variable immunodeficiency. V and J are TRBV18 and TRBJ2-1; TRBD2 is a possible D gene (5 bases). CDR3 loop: CASSPGVASSYNEQFF. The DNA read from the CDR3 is TGTGCCAGCTCACCAGGGGTAGCGTCTTCCTACAATGAG.